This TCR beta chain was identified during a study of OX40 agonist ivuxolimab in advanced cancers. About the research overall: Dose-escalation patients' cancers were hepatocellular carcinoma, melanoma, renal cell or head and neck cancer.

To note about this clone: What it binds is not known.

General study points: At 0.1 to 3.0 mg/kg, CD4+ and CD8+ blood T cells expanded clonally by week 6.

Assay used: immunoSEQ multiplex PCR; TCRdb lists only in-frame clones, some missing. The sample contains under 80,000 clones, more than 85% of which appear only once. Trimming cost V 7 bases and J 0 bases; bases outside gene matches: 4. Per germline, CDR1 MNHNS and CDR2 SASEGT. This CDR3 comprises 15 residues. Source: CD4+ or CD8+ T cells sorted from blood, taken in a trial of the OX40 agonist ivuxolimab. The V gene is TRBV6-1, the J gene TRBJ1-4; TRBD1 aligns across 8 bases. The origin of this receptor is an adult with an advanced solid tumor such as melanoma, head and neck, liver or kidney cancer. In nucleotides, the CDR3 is TGTGCCAGCAAAGACAGGGGTGCAACTAATGAAAAACTGTTTTTT. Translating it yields CASKDRGATNEKLFF.